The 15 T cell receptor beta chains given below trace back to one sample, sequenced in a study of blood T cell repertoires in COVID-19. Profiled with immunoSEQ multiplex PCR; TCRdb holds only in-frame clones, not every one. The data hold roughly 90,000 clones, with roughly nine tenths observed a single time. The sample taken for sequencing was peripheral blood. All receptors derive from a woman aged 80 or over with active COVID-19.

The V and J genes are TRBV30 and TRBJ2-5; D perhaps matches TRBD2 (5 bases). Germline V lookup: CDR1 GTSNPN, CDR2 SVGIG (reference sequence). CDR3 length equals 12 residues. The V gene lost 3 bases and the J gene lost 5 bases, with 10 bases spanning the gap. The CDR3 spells CAWSRSGETQYF. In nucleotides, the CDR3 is TGTGCCTGGAGCCGGTCGGGGGAGACCCAGTACTTC.

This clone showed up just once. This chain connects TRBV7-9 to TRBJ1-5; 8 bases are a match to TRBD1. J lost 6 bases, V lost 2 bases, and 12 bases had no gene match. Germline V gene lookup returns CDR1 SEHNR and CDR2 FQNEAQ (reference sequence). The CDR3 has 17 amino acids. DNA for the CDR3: TGTGCCAGCAGCTTAAGCGGTTTAGACAGGGGTAGTCAGCCCCAGCATTTT. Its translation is CASSLSGLDRGSQPQHF.

DNA for the CDR3: TGCAGCGTCGGGGACAGGGAAGTATGGAGGACAGTTTCCTTTCCAAACACTGAAGCTTTCTTT. Residues: CSVGDREVWRTVSFPNTEAFF. The J gene is TRBJ1-1, the V gene TRBV29-1; 9 bases line up with TRBD1. J gave up 2 bases and V 6 bases, and 28 bases lay outside the gene matches. This CDR3 contains 21 residues. Per germline, CDR1 SQVTM and CDR2 ANQGSEA.

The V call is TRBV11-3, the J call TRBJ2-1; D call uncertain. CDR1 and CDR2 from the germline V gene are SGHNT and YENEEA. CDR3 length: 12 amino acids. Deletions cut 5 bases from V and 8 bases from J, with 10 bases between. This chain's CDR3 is CASSLSGDEQFF. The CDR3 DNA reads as TGTGCCAGCAGCCTATCAGGCGATGAGCAGTTCTTC.

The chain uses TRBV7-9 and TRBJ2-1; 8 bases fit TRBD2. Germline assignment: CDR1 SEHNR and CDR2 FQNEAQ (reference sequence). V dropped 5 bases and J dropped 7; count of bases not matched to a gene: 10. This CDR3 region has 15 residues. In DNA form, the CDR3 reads TGTGCCAGCAGCCCTCCCAGCGGGAGAAAGAATGAGCAGTTCTTC. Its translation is CASSPPSGRKNEQFF.

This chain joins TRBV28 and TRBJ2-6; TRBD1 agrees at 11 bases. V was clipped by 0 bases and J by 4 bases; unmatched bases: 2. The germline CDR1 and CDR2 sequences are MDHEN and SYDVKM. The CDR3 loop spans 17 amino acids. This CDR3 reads CASSLWDRGPGANVLTF. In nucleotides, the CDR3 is TGTGCCAGCAGTTTATGGGACAGGGGGCCCGGGGCCAACGTCCTGACTTTC.

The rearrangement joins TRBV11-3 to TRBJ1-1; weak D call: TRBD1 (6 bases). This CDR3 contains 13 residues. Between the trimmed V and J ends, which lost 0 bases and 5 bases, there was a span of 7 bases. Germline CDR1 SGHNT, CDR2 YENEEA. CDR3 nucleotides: TGTGCCAGCAGCTTAGAACAGGGAACTGAAGCTTTCTTT. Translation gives CASSLEQGTEAFF.

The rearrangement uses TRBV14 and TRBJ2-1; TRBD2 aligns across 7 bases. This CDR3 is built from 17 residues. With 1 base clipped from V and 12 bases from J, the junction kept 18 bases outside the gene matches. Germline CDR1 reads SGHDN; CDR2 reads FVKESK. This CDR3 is CASSQGGRREFSPGQFF. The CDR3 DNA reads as TGTGCCAGCAGCCAAGGTGGAAGGCGGGAGTTTAGCCCGGGGCAGTTCTTC.

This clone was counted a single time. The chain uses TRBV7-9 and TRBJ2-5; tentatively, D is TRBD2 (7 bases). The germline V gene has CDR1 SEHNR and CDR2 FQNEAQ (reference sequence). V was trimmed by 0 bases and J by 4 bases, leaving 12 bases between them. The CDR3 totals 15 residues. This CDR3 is CASSLAQGRGETQYF. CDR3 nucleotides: TGTGCCAGCAGCTTAGCGCAGGGGAGGGGAGAGACCCAGTACTTC.

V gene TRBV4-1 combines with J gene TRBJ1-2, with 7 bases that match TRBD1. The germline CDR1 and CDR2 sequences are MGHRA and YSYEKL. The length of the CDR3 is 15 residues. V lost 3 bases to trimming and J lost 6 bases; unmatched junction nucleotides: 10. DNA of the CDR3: TGCGCCAGCAGCCACCCGGGACAGAGTCAACATGGCTACACCTTC. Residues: CASSHPGQSQHGYTF.

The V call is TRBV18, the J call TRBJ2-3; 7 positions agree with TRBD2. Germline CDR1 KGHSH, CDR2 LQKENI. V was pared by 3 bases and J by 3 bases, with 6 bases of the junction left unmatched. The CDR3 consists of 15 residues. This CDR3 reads CASSPGRGGTDTQYF. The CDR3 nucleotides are TGTGCCAGCTCACCCGGACGGGGAGGGACAGATACGCAGTATTTT.

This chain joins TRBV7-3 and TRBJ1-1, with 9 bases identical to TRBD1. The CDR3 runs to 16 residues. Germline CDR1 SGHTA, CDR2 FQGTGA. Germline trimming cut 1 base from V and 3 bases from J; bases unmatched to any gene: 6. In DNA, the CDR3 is TGTGCCAGCAGCTTAAGGGGGACAGGGATGGACACTGAAGCTTTCTTT. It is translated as CASSLRGTGMDTEAFF.

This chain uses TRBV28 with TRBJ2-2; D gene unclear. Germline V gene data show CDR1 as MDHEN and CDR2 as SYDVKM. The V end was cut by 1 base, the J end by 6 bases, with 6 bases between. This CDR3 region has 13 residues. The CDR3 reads CASSLSQPGELFF. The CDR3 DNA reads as TGTGCCAGCAGTTTATCACAGCCCGGGGAGCTGTTTTTT. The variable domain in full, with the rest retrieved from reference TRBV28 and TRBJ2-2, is DVKVTQSSRYLVKRTGEKVFLECVQDMDHENMFWYRQDPGLGLRLIYFSYDVKMKEKGDIPEGYSVSREKKERFSLILESASTNQTSMYLCASSLSQPGELFFGEGSRLTVL.

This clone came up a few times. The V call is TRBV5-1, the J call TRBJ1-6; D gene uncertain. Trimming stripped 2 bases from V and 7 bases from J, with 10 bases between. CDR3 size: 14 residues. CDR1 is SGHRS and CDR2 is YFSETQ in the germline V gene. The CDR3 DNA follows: TGCGCCAGCAGCTTTGACGGGAGCAATTCACCCCTCCACTTT. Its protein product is CASSFDGSNSPLHF.

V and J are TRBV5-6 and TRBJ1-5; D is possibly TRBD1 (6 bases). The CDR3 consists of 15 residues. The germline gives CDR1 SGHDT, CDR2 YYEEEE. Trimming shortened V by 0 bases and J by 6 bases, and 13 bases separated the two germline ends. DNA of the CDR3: TGTGCCAGCAGCTTGGGACAGGTTGAGGGTCAGCCCCAGCATTTT. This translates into CASSLGQVEGQPQHF.